A single sample is the source of the 27 T cell receptor beta chains below, sequenced in a study of T cell changes during pregnancy in multiple sclerosis. Method: immunoSEQ multiplex PCR; TCRdb's copy keeps in-frame clones and lacks some. The sample holds fewer than 55,000 clones, 92% seen once. The sample was peripheral blood, taken after pregnancy. These receptors all come from a female donor with multiple sclerosis, enrolled in a pregnancy study.

The J gene is TRBJ2-3, the V gene TRBV5-1, with 8 positions matching TRBD1. The trim removed 5 bases at V and 5 bases at J, leaving 13 bases unmatched. The CDR3 extends over 16 amino acids. In germline, CDR1 is SGHRS, CDR2 YFSETQ. The chain's CDR3 is CASRPNINDRGDTQYF. Here the CDR3 DNA reads TGCGCCAGCAGACCCAATATTAACGACAGGGGAGATACGCAGTATTTT.

J is TRBJ2-7 and V is TRBV4-1; 11 bases map to TRBD1. Germline V gene sequence: CDR1 MGHRA, CDR2 YSYEKL. This CDR3 is built from 16 residues. The trim removed 1 base at V and 3 bases at J, leaving 5 bases unmatched. This CDR3 reads CASSQGTGTGGYEQYF. CDR3 nucleotides: TGCGCCAGCAGCCAAGGAACCGGGACAGGGGGCTACGAGCAGTACTTC.

V is TRBV4-3 and J is TRBJ1-2; unclear D gene. The CDR3 totals 14 residues. The germline V gene has CDR1 LGHNA and CDR2 YSLEER. Trimming stripped 0 bases from V and 8 bases from J, with 13 bases between. The CDR3 spells CASSQEALSGGYTF. The CDR3 DNA is TGCGCCAGCAGCCAAGAAGCACTCTCGGGGGGCTACACCTTC.

As regards this clone: The junction differs from germline at one of its ends, possibly a read error. The rearrangement joins TRBV7-2 to TRBJ2-6; D possibly corresponds to TRBD2 (6 bases). Per germline, CDR1 SGHTA and CDR2 FQGNSA. The CDR3 length is 16 residues. The CDR3 bases are TGTGCCAGCAGCCTAGCGACTGACTCTGGGGCCAACGTCCTGACTTTC. Protein sequence: CASSLATDSGANVLTF.

This clone was counted a single time. The genes are TRBV5-4 and TRBJ1-2; 8 bases are shared with TRBD1. This CDR3 region has 17 residues. V shed 2 bases, J shed 7 bases, and the junction held 16 bases outside the gene matches. Germline values: CDR1 SGHNT, CDR2 YYREEE (reference sequence). The CDR3 DNA sequence: TGTGCCAGCAGCTTATTGGGGCAGGGGGCCCAATCGGCTGGCTACACCTTC. It translates to CASSLLGQGAQSAGYTF. The full variable domain, completed using reference TRBV5-4 and TRBJ1-2, is ETGVTQSPTHLIKTRGQQVTLRCSSQSGHNTVSWYQQALGQGPQFIFQYYREEENGRGNFPPRFSGLQFPNYSSELNVNALELDDSALYLCASSLLGQGAQSAGYTFGSGTRLTVV.

The V call is TRBV5-6, the J call TRBJ1-2; TRBD1 matches 7 bases. This CDR3 contains 12 residues. With V trimmed by 2 bases and J by 8 bases, 3 bases remained unmatched. Germline CDR1 and CDR2: SGHDT and YYEEEE. The CDR3 loop is CASSLGGVGYTF. The CDR3 DNA sequence: TGTGCCAGCAGCTTAGGGGGCGTCGGCTACACCTTC.

The chain carries TRBV11-3 and TRBJ1-3, with D perhaps TRBD1 (5 bases). V lost 4 bases and J 3 bases, leaving 16 bases between the germline ends. CDR3 size: 16 residues. CDR1 is SGHNT, CDR2 YENEEA, per germline. CDR3 region: CASSSGHQAFGNTIYF. The DNA of the CDR3 is TGTGCCAGCAGCTCAGGACATCAAGCGTTTGGAAACACCATATATTTT.

This sequence joins TRBV9 and TRBJ1-2, with 10 bases matching TRBD1. The CDR3 runs to 16 residues. With 6 bases clipped from V and 4 bases from J, the junction kept 12 bases outside the gene matches. Germline V CDR1 and CDR2: SGDLS, YYNGEE. CDR3 amino acids: CASTISGTGDFYGYTF. Here the CDR3 DNA reads TGTGCCAGCACTATTTCCGGGACAGGGGATTTCTATGGCTACACCTTC.

The chain combines TRBV6-1 with TRBJ1-1, with D possibly TRBD1 on 6 matching bases. Between the trimmed V and J ends, which lost 6 bases and 8 bases, there was a span of 13 bases. Germline V lookup: CDR1 MNHNS, CDR2 SASEGT. CDR3 length: 12 amino acids. In DNA form, the CDR3 reads TGTGCCAGCAGCATGAACAGGGAAGAAGCTTTCTTT. Amino acid sequence: CASSMNREEAFF.

The rearrangement links TRBV27 to TRBJ1-2; the D gene is possibly TRBD1 (6 bases). CDR1 and CDR2 from the germline V gene are MNHEY and SMNVEV (reference sequence). This CDR3 contains 13 residues. Between the trimmed V and J ends, which lost 5 bases and 5 bases, there was a span of 12 bases. The CDR3 reads CASSPFTGYGYTF. In DNA, the CDR3 is TGTGCCAGCAGTCCCTTCACAGGGTATGGCTACACCTTC.

This rearrangement joins TRBV2 to TRBJ2-1; D perhaps matches TRBD1 (6 bases). The V gene's germline CDR1 is SNHLY and CDR2 FYNNEI. The CDR3 runs 15 residues. The V end lost 2 bases, the J end lost 2 bases, and 10 bases lay between the germline ends. Written as DNA, the CDR3 is TGTGCCAGCAGTGAATCAGGGGTGACCTACAATGAGCAGTTCTTC. Its protein is CASSESGVTYNEQFF.

This clone was counted once. The chain's CDR3 is CASSIGGGPVGELFF. The DNA of the CDR3 is TGTGCCAGTAGTATAGGGGGGGGGCCGGTCGGGGAGCTGTTTTTT. The chain is built from TRBV19 and TRBJ2-2; D perhaps matches TRBD2 (7 bases). Germline V gene sequence: CDR1 LNHDA, CDR2 SQIVND (reference sequence). The CDR3 is 15 residues long. V lost 1 base and J 7 bases, leaving 13 bases between the germline ends.

This clone was found once. The chain recombines TRBV9 with TRBJ2-7; tentative D call: TRBD1 (6 bases). CDR1 is SGDLS and CDR2 is YYNGEE in the germline V gene. Between the trimmed V and J ends, which lost 3 bases and 3 bases, there was a span of 13 bases. The CDR3 sequence is 14 residues long. The CDR3 here is CASSAQDRFYEQYF. CDR3 in DNA: TGTGCCAGCAGCGCCCAAGACAGGTTCTACGAGCAGTACTTC.

The chain employs TRBV6-5 and TRBJ2-1; D possibly corresponds to TRBD1 (6 bases). V was pared by 2 bases and J by 5 bases, with 16 bases between. Germline CDR1 and CDR2: MNHEY and SVGAGI. The length of the CDR3 is 16 residues. The CDR3 loop reads CASSYLSIDRHNEQFF. Here the CDR3 DNA reads TGTGCCAGCAGTTACCTTTCTATTGACAGGCACAATGAGCAGTTCTTC.

V usage is TRBV2 and J usage is TRBJ2-2; 13 nucleotides align to TRBD2. This CDR3 has 21 residues. Looked up from germline, CDR1 is SNHLY and CDR2 is FYNNEI. V shed 3 bases, J shed 5 bases, and the junction held 18 bases outside the gene matches. The CDR3 nucleotides read TGTGCCAGCAGTGATCCCAGGGGGCAACTAGCGGGGGGGCCGGGGACCGGGGAGCTGTTTTTT. This encodes CASSDPRGQLAGGPGTGELFF.

The chain joins TRBV6-5 to TRBJ1-1; TRBD1 matches at 9 bases. Germline CDR1 MNHEY, CDR2 SVGAGI. The CDR3 runs to 16 residues. Trimming at V came to 4 bases and at J to 6 bases, leaving 12 bases not matched to a gene. The CDR3, as DNA: TGTGCCAGCAGTTCCAGAACAGGGGGCCGGGTCGCTGAAGCTTTCTTT. This codes for CASSSRTGGRVAEAFF.

The V gene is TRBV7-2, the J gene TRBJ2-1, with 12 nucleotides matching TRBD2. Germline V lookup: CDR1 SGHTA, CDR2 FQGNSA. V dropped 4 bases and J dropped 0; count of bases not matched to a gene: 7. This CDR3 spans 18 amino acids. DNA of the CDR3: TGTGCCAGCAGCTCGACTAGCGGGGGCTTCGGCTCCTACAATGAGCAGTTCTTC. This translates into CASSSTSGGFGSYNEQFF.

This sequence joins TRBV7-2 and TRBJ2-3; TRBD2 matches 8 bases. The CDR3 is 15 residues long. With 3 bases clipped from V and 2 bases from J, the junction kept 4 bases outside the gene matches. Germline lookup yields CDR1 SGHTA and CDR2 FQGNSA. CDR3 in amino acids: CASSFDGGATDTQYF. The DNA of the CDR3 is TGTGCCAGCAGCTTCGACGGGGGGGCCACAGATACGCAGTATTTT.

V usage is TRBV10-3 and J usage is TRBJ2-7, with a weak D call TRBD1 (7 bases). The ends were cut back, 6 bases at V and 4 bases at J, with 16 bases in the middle. The germline V gene has CDR1 ENHRY and CDR2 SYGVKD. The CDR3 length is 14 residues. The CDR3 DNA reads as TGTGCCATCAGCCTCAGGGGGGAGACTTACGAGCAGTACTTC. Translation: CAISLRGETYEQYF.

The rearrangement links TRBV6-5 to TRBJ2-1; TRBD1 matches 9 bases. The CDR3 is 16 residues long. V was clipped by 2 bases and J by 3 bases; unmatched bases: 5. CDR1 and CDR2 (germline): MNHEY, SVGAGI. The CDR3 is CASSYRQGVGYNEQFF. Written as DNA, the CDR3 is TGTGCCAGCAGTTACCGACAGGGGGTGGGCTACAATGAGCAGTTCTTC.

CDR3 region: CASSDVQGNSPLHF. CDR3 coding DNA: TGTGCCAGCAGTGACGTACAGGGGAATTCACCCCTCCACTTT. The chain uses TRBV6-4 and TRBJ1-6; 7 positions agree with TRBD1. CDR3 length: 14 amino acids. The V segment lost 2 bases and the J segment 7 bases; nucleotides outside the gene matches: 2. The germline V gene encodes CDR1 MRHNA and CDR2 SNTAGT.

This clone appeared a single time. This rearrangement joins TRBV29-1 to TRBJ2-4, with 10 bases identical to TRBD2. The V and J ends lost 7 bases and 2 bases, in that order; junction bases with no gene match: 11. Looked up from germline, CDR1 is SQVTM and CDR2 is ANQGSEA. This CDR3 has 16 residues. CDR3 residues: CSAVKAGGPTKNIQYF. In DNA form, the CDR3 reads TGCAGCGCCGTCAAAGCGGGGGGGCCGACCAAAAACATTCAGTACTTC.

The chain has TRBV21-1 and TRBJ2-6; the D call in the table, TRBD1, was not verified against the DNA. TRBV21-1 is reported as a pseudogene. The CDR3 contains 17 residues. In nucleotides, the CDR3 is TGTGCCAGCAACCGGGACAGAGGGAGCTCTGGGGCCAACGTCCTGACTTTC. It is translated as CASNRDRGSSGANVLTF.

The V and J genes are TRBV7-3 and TRBJ2-5; maybe TRBD1 (6 bases). The germline V gene encodes CDR1 SGHTA and CDR2 FQGTGA. The CDR3 contains 15 residues. The V end lost 2 bases, the J end lost 0 bases, and 10 bases lay between the germline ends. CDR3 protein: CASSLHRANQETQYF. In nucleotides, the CDR3 is TGTGCCAGCAGCTTACACAGGGCGAACCAAGAGACCCAGTACTTC.

The genes are TRBV5-5 and TRBJ1-2; 7 positions agree with TRBD1. Germline-derived CDR1 and CDR2 are SGHKS and YYEKEE (reference sequence). The V gene end was trimmed by 3 bases and the J gene end by 5 bases; junction bases not matched to a gene: 13. The CDR3 covers 16 residues. CDR3 amino acids: CASSYPMTGKWYGYTF. CDR3 bases: TGTGCCAGCAGCTACCCTATGACAGGGAAATGGTATGGCTACACCTTC.

This CDR3 is CASSPTRGGPETQYF. The DNA for the CDR3 is TGTGCCAGCAGCCCAACGCGGGGGGGCCCAGAGACCCAGTACTTC. The chain uses TRBV6-6 and TRBJ2-5, with 9 positions matching TRBD2. This CDR3 comprises 15 residues. Losses at the gene ends were 6 bases for V and 4 bases for J; bases not matched to a gene: 9. Germline V gene lookup returns CDR1 MNHNY and CDR2 SVGAGI (reference sequence).

The gene calls are TRBV7-2 and TRBJ2-5; D might be TRBD2 (7 bases). Trimming left V 7 bases short and J 3 bases short, with 12 bases between. Germline V gene data show CDR1 as SGHTA and CDR2 as FQGNSA. CDR3 length: 13 residues. This CDR3 reads CASIKGGEETQYF. In nucleotides, the CDR3 is TGTGCCAGCATCAAGGGGGGGGAAGAGACCCAGTACTTC.